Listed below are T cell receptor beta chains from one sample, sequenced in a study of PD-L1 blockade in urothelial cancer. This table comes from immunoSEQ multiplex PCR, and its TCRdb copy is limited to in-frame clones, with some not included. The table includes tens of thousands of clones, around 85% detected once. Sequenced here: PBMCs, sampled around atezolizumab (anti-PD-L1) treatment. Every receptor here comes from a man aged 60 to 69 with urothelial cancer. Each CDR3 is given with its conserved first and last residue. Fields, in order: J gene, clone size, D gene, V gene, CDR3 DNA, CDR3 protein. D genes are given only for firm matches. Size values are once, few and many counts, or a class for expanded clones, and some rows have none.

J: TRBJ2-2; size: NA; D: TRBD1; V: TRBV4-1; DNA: TGCGCCAGCAGCCCCAGACAGGGCACCGGGGAGCTGTTTTTT; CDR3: CASSPRQGTGELFF
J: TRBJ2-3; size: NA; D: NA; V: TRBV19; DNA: TGTGCCAGGGGGGGTTGGACAGATACGCAGTATTTT; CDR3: CARGGWTDTQYF
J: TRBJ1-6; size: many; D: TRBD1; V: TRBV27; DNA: TGTGCCAGCAGTTTACAGGTGGCAGGGGGATCACCCCTCCACTTT; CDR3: CASSLQVAGGSPLHF
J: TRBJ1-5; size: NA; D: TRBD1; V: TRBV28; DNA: TGTGCCAGCAGTCCCCAGGGGGACGCGGAGCCCCAGCATTTT; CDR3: CASSPQGDAEPQHF
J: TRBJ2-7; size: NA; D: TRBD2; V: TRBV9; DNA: TGTGCCAGCAGCCCAAGGGGTAGCGGGGTATCCTACGAGCAGTACTTC; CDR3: CASSPRGSGVSYEQYF
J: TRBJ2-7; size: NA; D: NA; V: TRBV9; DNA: TGTGCCAGCAGCGTAGCCGGGAGTATCTACGAGCAGTACTTC; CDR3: CASSVAGSIYEQYF
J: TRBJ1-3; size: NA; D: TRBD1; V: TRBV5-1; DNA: TGCGCCAGCAGCTTAAATGGGCAGGGGGCCTCCTCTGGAAACACCATATATTTT; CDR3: CASSLNGQGASSGNTIYF
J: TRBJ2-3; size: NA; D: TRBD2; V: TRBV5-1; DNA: TGCGCCAGCAGCCCTGGGAGGACTAGCGGGAACACAGATACGCAGTATTTT; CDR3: CASSPGRTSGNTDTQYF
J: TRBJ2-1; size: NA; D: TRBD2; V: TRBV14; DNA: TGTGCCAGCAGCCATTTAGCGGGAGATACGTGGAATGAGCAGTTCTTC; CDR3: CASSHLAGDTWNEQFF
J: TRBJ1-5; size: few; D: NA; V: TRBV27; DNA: TGTGCCAGCAGTCAGGGGCCGGGGAGCAATCAGCCCCAGCATTTT; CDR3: CASSQGPGSNQPQHF
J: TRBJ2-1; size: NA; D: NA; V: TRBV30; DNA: TGTGCCTGGAGTGTCGTAGCCGTCAATGAGCAGTTCTTC; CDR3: CAWSVVAVNEQFF
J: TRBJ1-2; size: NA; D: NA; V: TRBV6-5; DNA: TGTGCCAGCAGAGAGTCGCGGACTAACTATGGCTACACCTTC; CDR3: CASRESRTNYGYTF
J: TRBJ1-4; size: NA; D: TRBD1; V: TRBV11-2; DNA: TGTGCCAGCAGCCGGACAGGGTTGGAGGGCAATGAAAAACTGTTTTTT; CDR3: CASSRTGLEGNEKLFF
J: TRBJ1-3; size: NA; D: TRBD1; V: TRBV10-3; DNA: TGTGCCATCAGCGACACAGGGGGCTCTGGAAACACCATATATTTT; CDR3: CAISDTGGSGNTIYF
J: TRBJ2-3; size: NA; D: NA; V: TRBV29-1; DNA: TGCAGCGTTGAAATCCAGATCACAGATACGCAGTATTTT; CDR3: CSVEIQITDTQYF
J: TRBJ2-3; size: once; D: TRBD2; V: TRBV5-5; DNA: TGTGCCAGCAGCCAGGCGGGACTAGCGGGAGCCACAGATACGCAGTATTTT; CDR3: CASSQAGLAGATDTQYF
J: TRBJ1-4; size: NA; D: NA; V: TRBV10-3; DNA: TGTGCCATCAGTGGAGGACAAAATGAAAAACTGTTTTTT; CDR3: CAISGGQNEKLFF
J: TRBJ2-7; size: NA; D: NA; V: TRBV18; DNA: TGTGCCAGCTCACCACCGTCCCGAGGCTACGAGCAGTACTTC; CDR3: CASSPPSRGYEQYF
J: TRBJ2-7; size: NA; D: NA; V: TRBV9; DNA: TGTGCCAGCAGCGTCGGGGCCCGGAGGGTCGAGGAGCAGTACTTC; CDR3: CASSVGARRVEEQYF
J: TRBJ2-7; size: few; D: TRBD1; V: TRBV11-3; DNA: TGTGCCAGCAGCTCTGGACAGGGAAAGCGCGAGCAGTACTTC; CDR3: CASSSGQGKREQYF
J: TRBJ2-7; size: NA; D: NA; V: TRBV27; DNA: TGTGCCAGCAGTTTCTCTGCTCGGGGGGCAGCCTACGAGCAGTACTTC; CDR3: CASSFSARGAAYEQYF
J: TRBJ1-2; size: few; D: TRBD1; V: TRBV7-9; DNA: TGTGCCAGCAGCCGGGACAGGGGGGATGGCTACACCTTC; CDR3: CASSRDRGDGYTF
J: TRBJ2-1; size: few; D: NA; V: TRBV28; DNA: TGTGCCAGCAGTTTCCCGGGCTACAATGAGCAGTTCTTC; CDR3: CASSFPGYNEQFF
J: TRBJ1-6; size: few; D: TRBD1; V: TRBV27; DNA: TGTGCCAGCAGTTTAGTGACAGGGGTTTTGGTTAGATCACCCCTCCACTTT; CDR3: CASSLVTGVLVRSPLHF
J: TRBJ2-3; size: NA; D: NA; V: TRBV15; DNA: TGTGCCACCAGCAGAGGAAGCGGGTTCCGGACAGATACGCAGTATTTT; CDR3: CATSRGSGFRTDTQYF
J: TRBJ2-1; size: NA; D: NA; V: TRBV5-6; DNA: TGTGCCAGCAGCTTGGGACAGAGCTCCTACAATGAGCAGTTCTTC; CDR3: CASSLGQSSYNEQFF
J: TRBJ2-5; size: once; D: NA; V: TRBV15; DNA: TGTGCCACCAGCAGAGATGTTAGGTTGGAGGCGACCCAGTACTTC; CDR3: CATSRDVRLEATQYF
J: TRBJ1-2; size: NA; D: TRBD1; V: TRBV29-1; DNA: TGCAGCGTGGGTCGGGGGGCAGGGGGCCCTTGGGGCGGCTACACCTTC; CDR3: CSVGRGAGGPWGGYTF
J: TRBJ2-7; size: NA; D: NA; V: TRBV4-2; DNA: TGTGCCAGCAGCCTGCAACGGGGAAGCACCTACGAGCAGTACTTC; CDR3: CASSLQRGSTYEQYF
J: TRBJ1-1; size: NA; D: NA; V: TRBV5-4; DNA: TGTGCCAGCAGCTCAACAGGGTCCACTGAAGCTTTCTTT; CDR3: CASSSTGSTEAFF
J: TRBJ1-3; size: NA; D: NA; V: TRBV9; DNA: TGTGCCAGCAGCGTAGCAGGCTCTGGAAACACCATATATTTT; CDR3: CASSVAGSGNTIYF
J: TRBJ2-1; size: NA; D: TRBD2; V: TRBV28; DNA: TGTGCCAGCCACCTAGCGGGAGACCCCAATGAGCAGTTCTTC; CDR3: CASHLAGDPNEQFF
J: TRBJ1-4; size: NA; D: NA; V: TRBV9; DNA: TGTGCCAGCAGCGTAAACAGGGCTTTTGGCGAAAAACTGTTTTTT; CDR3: CASSVNRAFGEKLFF
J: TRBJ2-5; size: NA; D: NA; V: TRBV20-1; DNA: TGCAGTGCCCGACGGGAAGAGACCCAGTACTTC; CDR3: CSARREETQYF
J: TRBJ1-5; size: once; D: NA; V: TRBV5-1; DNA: TGCGCCAGCAGCTTGCGGGGTATGGATCAGCCCCAGCATTTT; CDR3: CASSLRGMDQPQHF
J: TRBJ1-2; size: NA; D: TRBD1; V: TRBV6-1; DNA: TGTGCCAGCTGCTTAGACAGGGGGGCTGGCTATGGCTACACCTTC; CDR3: CASCLDRGAGYGYTF
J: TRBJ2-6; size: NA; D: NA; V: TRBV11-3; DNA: TGTGCCAGCAGCCAGAAATACTCTGGGGCCAACGTCCTGACTTTC; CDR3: CASSQKYSGANVLTF
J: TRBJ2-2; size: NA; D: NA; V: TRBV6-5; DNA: TGTGCCAGCAGTTACCCGGGTAGCAACACCGGGGAGCTGTTTTTT; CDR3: CASSYPGSNTGELFF
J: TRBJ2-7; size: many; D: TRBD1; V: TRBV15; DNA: TGTGCCACCAGCAGAGACAGGGGGCAGGACGAGCAGTACTTC; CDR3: CATSRDRGQDEQYF
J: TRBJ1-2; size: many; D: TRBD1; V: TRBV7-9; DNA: TGTGCCAGCCACTGGACAGGGGGCGGCGGTGGCTACACCTTC; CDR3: CASHWTGGGGGYTF
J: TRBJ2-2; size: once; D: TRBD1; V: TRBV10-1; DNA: TGCGCCAGCAGTGACCGACAGGGGGGTCTCGAGGAGCTGTTTTTT; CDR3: CASSDRQGGLEELFF
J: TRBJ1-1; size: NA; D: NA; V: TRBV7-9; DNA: TGTGCCAGCAGCTTAGTTAAAAGGGGCGCTGAAGCTTTCTTT; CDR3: CASSLVKRGAEAFF
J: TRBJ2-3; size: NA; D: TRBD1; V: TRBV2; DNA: TGTGCCAGCAGTCCTCAGGGGGCCTGGACAGATACGCAGTATTTT; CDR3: CASSPQGAWTDTQYF
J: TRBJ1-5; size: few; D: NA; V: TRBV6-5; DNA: TGTGCCAGCAGTTACGGGGGGTCCCAGCATTTT; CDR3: CASSYGGSQHF
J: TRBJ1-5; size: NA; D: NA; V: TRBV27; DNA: TGTGCCAGCAGTTTAGTACAGGGTGGCCAGCCCCAGCATTTT; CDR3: CASSLVQGGQPQHF
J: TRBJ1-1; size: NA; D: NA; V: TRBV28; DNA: TGTGCCAGTCAGACAGGTCGGGAGGGGGCTTTCTTT; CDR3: CASQTGREGAFF
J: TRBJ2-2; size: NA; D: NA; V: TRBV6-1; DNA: TGTGCCAGCGGCCACAGGGATAACACCGGGGAGCTGTTTTTT; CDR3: CASGHRDNTGELFF